The sequence of this T cell receptor (beta chain) was determined in a study of shared clonotypes between healthy human individuals. CDR3 length: 20 residues. V was clipped by 1 base and J by 1 base; unmatched bases: 17. The germline CDR1 and CDR2 sequences are MGHRA and YSYEKL. Profiling relied on immunoSEQ multiplex PCR, and the TCRdb table lists in-frame clones only, not all of them. The sample contains some 1,900,000 clones, about 95% of which appear only once. Naive CD8 cells were CD45RO-negative, positively selected for CCR7, excluding terminally differentiated effector memory CD45RA+ cells. The specimen sequenced was naive CD8+ T cells sorted from blood. This chain links TRBV4-1 with TRBJ1-2, with TRBD1 matching 8 bases. The TCR comes from a man aged 18 to 29 in good health. The CDR3 nucleotides are TGCGCCAGCAGCCAAGTCTTTAGGGACAGGAGGGTTGGGGATAACTATGGCTACACCTTC. Amino acids: CASSQVFRDRRVGDNYGYTF.